Each of the 7 T cell receptor beta chains below was sequenced from the same sample in a study of blood T cell repertoires in COVID-19. Using immunoSEQ multiplex PCR, the repertoire was profiled, and TCRdb retains in-frame clones only, with some absent. The sample holds some 260,000 clones, about nine tenths seen once. The sequenced sample was PBMCs or T cells enriched from blood (not recorded which). The receptors stem from a man between 40 and 49 years old who had recovered from COVID-19.

V and J are TRBV4-1 and TRBJ2-7; D may be TRBD2 (5 bases). CDR1 and CDR2 from the germline V gene are MGHRA and YSYEKL. This CDR3 has 13 residues. V gave up 5 bases and J gave up 5 bases, with 13 bases separating them. CDR3 bases: TGCGCCAGCAGCTACGGCGGGCGGGACGAGCAGTACTTC. This encodes CASSYGGRDEQYF.

V usage is TRBV3-1 (or the pseudogene TRBV3-2) and J usage is TRBJ1-2; 7 nucleotides align to TRBD1. Germline loops: CDR1 LGHDT, CDR2 YNNKEL (reference sequence). This CDR3 is built from 16 residues. J was trimmed by 5 bases and V by 0 bases; bases with no gene match: 9. CDR3: CASSQEMLTGQYGYTF. CDR3 coding DNA: TGTGCCAGCAGCCAAGAAATGTTGACAGGGCAGTATGGCTACACCTTC.

The V gene is TRBV30, the J gene TRBJ1-4, with TRBD1 matching over 9 bases. Germline assignment: CDR1 GTSNPN and CDR2 SVGIG (reference sequence). This CDR3 is built from 15 residues. After removal of 2 bases from V and 3 bases from J, the junction contained 4 bases not matched to a gene. CDR3 in amino acids: CAWSSQGASNEKLFF. The CDR3 DNA follows: TGTGCCTGGAGTTCACAGGGGGCTTCTAATGAAAAACTGTTTTTT.

The chain joins TRBV7-3 to TRBJ2-1; D is perhaps TRBD2 (7 bases). Looked up from germline, CDR1 is SGHTA and CDR2 is FQGTGA. Trimming cost V 5 bases and J 8 bases, with 19 bases left between them. The CDR3 length is 15 residues. CDR3 protein: CASSKDRGGDYEQFF. The CDR3 region has the DNA TGTGCCAGCAGCAAAGATCGAGGGGGGGATTATGAGCAGTTCTTC.

V gene TRBV19 combines with J gene TRBJ2-5; TRBD1 is a possible D gene (6 bases). This CDR3 region has 13 residues. The V end lost 6 bases, the J end lost 1 base, and 9 bases lay between the germline ends. Germline V lookup: CDR1 LNHDA, CDR2 SQIVND (reference sequence). DNA for the CDR3: TGTGCCAGTAGCACAGGGATCCAAGAGACCCAGTACTTC. Translating it yields CASSTGIQETQYF.

This sequence joins TRBV27 and TRBJ2-7; perhaps TRBD1 as D (5 bases). Trimming took off 3 bases at V and 5 bases at J, with 11 bases between the two ends. Germline lookup yields CDR1 MNHEY and CDR2 SMNVEV (reference sequence). The CDR3 totals 13 residues. This CDR3 is CASSLSRVHEQYF. CDR3 nucleotides: TGTGCCAGCAGTTTGTCCAGGGTCCACGAGCAGTACTTC.

The chain carries TRBV4-1 and TRBJ1-5; TRBD1 agrees at 9 bases. This CDR3 region has 15 residues. Germline V gene sequence: CDR1 MGHRA, CDR2 YSYEKL. Losses at the gene ends were 1 base for V and 5 bases for J; bases not matched to a gene: 3. In DNA form, the CDR3 reads TGCGCCAGCAGCCAAGGACAGGGGGACGATCAGCCCCAGCATTTT. Translating it yields CASSQGQGDDQPQHF.